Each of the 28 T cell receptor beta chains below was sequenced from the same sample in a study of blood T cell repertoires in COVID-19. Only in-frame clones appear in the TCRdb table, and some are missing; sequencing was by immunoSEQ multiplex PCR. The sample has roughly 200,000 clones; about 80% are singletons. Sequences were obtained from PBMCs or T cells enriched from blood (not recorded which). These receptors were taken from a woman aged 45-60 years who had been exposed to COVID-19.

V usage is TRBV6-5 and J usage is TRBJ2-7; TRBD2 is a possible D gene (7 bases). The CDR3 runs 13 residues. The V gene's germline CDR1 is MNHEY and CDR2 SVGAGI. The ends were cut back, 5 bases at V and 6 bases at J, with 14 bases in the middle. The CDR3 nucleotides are TGTGCCAGCAGTACTACTCGGGGGGCCGAGCAGTACTTC. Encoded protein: CASSTTRGAEQYF.

CDR3 protein: CASSLNIATNEKLFF. CDR3 DNA sequence: TGCGCCAGCAGCTTGAACATTGCAACTAATGAAAAACTGTTTTTT. The V call is TRBV5-1, the J call TRBJ1-4; D is undetermined. V was trimmed by 1 base and J by 0 bases, leaving 7 bases between them. This CDR3 has 15 residues. Germline CDR1 SGHRS, CDR2 YFSETQ.

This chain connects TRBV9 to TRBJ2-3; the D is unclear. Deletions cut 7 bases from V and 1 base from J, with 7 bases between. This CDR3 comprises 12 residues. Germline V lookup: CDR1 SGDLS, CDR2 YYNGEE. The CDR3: CASSFGTDTQYF. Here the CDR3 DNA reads TGTGCCAGCTCCTTCGGCACAGATACGCAGTATTTT. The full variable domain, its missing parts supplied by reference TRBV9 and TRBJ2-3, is DSGVTQTPKHLITATGQRVTLRCSPRSGDLSVYWYQQSLDQGLQFLIQYYNGEERAKGNILERFSAQQFPDLHSELNLSSLELGDSALYFCASSFGTDTQYFGPGTRLTVL.

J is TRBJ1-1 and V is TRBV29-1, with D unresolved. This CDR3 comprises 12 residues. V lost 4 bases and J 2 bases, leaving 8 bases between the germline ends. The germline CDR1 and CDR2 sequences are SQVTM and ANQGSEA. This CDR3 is CSVVSENTEAFF. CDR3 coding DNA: TGCAGCGTTGTGAGCGAAAACACTGAAGCTTTCTTT. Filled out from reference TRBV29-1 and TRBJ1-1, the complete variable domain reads SAVISQKPSRDICQRGTSLTIQCQVDSQVTMMFWYRQQPGQSLTLIATANQGSEATYESGFVIDKFPISRPNLTFSTLTVSNMSPEDSSIYLCSVVSENTEAFFGQGTRLTVV.

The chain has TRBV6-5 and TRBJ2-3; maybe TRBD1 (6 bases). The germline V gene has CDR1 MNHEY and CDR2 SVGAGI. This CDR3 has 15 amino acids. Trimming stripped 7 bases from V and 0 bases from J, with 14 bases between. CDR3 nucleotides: TGTGCCAGCACCCCCGGACAGCCGAGCACAGATACGCAGTATTTT. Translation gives CASTPGQPSTDTQYF.

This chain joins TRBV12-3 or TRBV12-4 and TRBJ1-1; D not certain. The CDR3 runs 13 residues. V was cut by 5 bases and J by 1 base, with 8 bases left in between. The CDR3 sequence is CASSPTWNTEAFF. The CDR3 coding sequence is TGTGCCAGCAGTCCGACATGGAACACTGAAGCTTTCTTT.

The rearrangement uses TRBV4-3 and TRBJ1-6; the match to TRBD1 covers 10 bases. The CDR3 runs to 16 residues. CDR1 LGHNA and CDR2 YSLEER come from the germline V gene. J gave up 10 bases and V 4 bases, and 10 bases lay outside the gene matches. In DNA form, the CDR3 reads TGCGCCAGCAGCCCGCAAACCGGGACAGGGGAGTCACCCCTCCACTTT. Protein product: CASSPQTGTGESPLHF.

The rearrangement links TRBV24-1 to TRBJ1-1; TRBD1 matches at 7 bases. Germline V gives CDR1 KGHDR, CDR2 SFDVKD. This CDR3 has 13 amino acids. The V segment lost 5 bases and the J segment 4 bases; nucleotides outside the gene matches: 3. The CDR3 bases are TGTGCCACCAGTGTCGCAGGGGGCACTGAAGCTTTCTTT. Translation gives CATSVAGGTEAFF.

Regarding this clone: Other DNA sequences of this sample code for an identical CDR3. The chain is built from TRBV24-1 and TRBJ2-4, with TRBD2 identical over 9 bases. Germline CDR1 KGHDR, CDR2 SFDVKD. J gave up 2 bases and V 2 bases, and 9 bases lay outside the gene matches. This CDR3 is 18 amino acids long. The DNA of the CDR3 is TGTGCCACCAGTGATTCAAGGGGCGGGGGGGCTACCAAAAACATTCAGTACTTC. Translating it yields CATSDSRGGGATKNIQYF.

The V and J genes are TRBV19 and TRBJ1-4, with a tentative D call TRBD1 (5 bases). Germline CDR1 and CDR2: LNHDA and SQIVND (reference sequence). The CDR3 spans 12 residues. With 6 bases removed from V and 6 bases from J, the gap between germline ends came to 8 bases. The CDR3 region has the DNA TGTGCCAGTAGGGGGCTGGATGAAAAACTGTTTTTT. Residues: CASRGLDEKLFF.

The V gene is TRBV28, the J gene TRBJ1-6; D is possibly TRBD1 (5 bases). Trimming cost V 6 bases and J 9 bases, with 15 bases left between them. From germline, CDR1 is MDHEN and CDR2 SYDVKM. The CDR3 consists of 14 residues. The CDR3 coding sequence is TGTGCCAGCAGGGGGCTTCCCCGCATTTCACCCCTCCACTTT. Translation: CASRGLPRISPLHF.

CDR3 residues: CASGESEQYF. CDR3 DNA: TGTGCCAGCGGTGAGAGCGAGCAGTACTTC. V usage is TRBV27 and J usage is TRBJ2-7; D remains ambiguous. Germline V lookup: CDR1 MNHEY, CDR2 SMNVEV (reference sequence). The CDR3 is 10 amino acids. Trimming stripped 8 bases from V and 6 bases from J, with 8 bases between.

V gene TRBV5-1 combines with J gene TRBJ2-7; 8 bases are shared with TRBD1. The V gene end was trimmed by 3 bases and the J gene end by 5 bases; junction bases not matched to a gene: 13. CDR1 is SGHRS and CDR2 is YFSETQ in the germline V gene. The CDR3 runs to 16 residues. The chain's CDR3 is CASSSRVGQAGDEQYF. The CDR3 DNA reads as TGCGCCAGCAGCTCCCGGGTGGGACAGGCAGGCGACGAGCAGTACTTC.

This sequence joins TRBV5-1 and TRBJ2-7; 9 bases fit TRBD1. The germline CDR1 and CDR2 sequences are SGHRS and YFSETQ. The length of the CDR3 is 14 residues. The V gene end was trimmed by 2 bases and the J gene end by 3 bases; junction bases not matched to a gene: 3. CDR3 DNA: TGCGCCAGCAGCTTTTCGACAGGGGGCTACGAGCAGTACTTC. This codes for CASSFSTGGYEQYF.

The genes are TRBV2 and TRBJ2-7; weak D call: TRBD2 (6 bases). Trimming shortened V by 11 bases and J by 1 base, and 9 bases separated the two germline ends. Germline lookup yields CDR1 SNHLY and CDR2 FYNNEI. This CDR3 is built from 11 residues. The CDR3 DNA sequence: TGTGCCGGAGGGGCTTCCTACGAGCAGTACTTC. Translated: CAGGASYEQYF.

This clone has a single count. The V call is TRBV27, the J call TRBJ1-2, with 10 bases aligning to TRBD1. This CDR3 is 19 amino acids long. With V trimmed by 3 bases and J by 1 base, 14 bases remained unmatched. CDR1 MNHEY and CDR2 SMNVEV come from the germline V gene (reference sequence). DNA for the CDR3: TGTGCCAGCAGTTTGTACGGGACAGGGGAGGTTTTTGGTAACTATGGCTACACCTTC. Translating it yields CASSLYGTGEVFGNYGYTF.

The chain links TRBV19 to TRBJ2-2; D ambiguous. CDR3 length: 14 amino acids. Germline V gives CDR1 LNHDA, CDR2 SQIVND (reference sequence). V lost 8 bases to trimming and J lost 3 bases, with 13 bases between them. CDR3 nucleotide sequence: TGTGCCAGTTCCGTCGCATACTACACCGGGGAGCTGTTTTTT. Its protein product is CASSVAYYTGELFF.

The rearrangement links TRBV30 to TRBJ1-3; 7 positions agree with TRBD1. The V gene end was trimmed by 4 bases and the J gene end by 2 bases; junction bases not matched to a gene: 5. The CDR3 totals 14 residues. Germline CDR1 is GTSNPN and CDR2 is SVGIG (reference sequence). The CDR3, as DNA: TGTGCCTGGAACCGACAGGGCGCTGGAAACACCATATATTTT. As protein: CAWNRQGAGNTIYF.

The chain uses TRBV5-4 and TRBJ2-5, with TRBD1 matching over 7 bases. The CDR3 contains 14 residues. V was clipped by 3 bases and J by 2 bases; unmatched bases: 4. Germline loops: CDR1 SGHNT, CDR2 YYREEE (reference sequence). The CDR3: CASSSGTDQETQYF. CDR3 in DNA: TGTGCCAGCAGCTCAGGGACAGATCAAGAGACCCAGTACTTC.

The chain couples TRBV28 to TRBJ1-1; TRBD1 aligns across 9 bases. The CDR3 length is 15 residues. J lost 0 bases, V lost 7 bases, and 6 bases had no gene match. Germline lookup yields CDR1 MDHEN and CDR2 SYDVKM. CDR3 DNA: TGTGCCAGCACCATTAGACAGGGGGTGAACACTGAAGCTTTCTTT. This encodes CASTIRQGVNTEAFF. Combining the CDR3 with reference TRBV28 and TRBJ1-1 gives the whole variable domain DVKVTQSSRYLVKRTGEKVFLECVQDMDHENMFWYRQDPGLGLRLIYFSYDVKMKEKGDIPEGYSVSREKKERFSLILESASTNQTSMYLCASTIRQGVNTEAFFGQGTRLTVV.

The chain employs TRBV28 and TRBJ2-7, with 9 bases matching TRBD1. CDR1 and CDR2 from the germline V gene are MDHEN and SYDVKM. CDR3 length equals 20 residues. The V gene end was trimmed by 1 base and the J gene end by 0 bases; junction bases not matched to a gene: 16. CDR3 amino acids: CASSLSNPFWTGELSYEQYF. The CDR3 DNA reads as TGTGCCAGCAGTTTATCCAACCCATTCTGGACAGGGGAACTCTCCTACGAGCAGTACTTC.

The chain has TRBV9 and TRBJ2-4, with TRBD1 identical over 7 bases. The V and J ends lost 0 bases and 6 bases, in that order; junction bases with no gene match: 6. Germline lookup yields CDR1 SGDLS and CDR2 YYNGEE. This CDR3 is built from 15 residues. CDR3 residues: CASSVEGGSANIQYF. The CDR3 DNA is TGTGCCAGCAGCGTAGAAGGGGGCTCGGCAAACATTCAGTACTTC.

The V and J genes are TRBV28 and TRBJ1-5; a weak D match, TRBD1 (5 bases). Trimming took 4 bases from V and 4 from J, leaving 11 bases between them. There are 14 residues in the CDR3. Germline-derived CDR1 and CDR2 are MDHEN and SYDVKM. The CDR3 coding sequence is TGTGCCAGCAGTTGGGGGGGAACAAATCAGCCCCAGCATTTT. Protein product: CASSWGGTNQPQHF.

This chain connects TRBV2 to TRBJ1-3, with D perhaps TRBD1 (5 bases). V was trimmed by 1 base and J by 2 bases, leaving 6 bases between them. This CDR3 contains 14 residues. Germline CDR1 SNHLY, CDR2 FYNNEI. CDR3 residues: CASSEVGAGNTIYF. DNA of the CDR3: TGTGCCAGCAGTGAAGTAGGGGCTGGAAACACCATATATTTT.

CDR3 loop: CASSPLQGTNYGYTF. In DNA form, the CDR3 reads TGTGCCAGCAGCCCACTACAGGGGACGAACTATGGCTACACCTTC. The chain carries TRBV7-8 and TRBJ1-2; the match to TRBD1 covers 7 bases. The CDR3 totals 15 residues. CDR1 is SGHVS, CDR2 FQNEAQ, per germline. The V segment lost 5 bases and the J segment 2 bases; nucleotides outside the gene matches: 8.

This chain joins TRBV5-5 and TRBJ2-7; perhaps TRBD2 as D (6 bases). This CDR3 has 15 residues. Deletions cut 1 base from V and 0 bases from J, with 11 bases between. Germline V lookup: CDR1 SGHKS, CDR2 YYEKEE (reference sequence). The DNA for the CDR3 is TGTGCCAGCAGCTTGTCCCTAGCGTTCTCCTACGAGCAGTACTTC. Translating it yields CASSLSLAFSYEQYF.

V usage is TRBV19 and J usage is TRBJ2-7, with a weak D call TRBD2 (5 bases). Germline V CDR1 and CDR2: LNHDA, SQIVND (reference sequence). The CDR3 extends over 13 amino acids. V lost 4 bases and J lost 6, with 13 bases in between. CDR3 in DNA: TGTGCCAGTAGTACCGAACGGCGGGCCGAGCAGTACTTC. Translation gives CASSTERRAEQYF.

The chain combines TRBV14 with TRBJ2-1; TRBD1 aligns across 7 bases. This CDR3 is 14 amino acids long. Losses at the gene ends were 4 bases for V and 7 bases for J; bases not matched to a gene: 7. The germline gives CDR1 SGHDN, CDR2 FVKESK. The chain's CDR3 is CASSPSDRRNEQFF. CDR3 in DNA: TGTGCCAGCAGCCCGTCGGACAGGAGAAATGAGCAGTTCTTC.